The clone carrying this T cell receptor beta chain showed up just a few times. This entry belongs to a study of T-cell reconstitution after alpha-beta-depleted transplantation in children. Preparation of the TCRbeta library was carried out with unique molecular identifiers. TCRdb reanalysed the PCR reads using MiXCR and keeps one entry per CDR3 protein. The sample lists 230,000 or so distinct CDR3 sequences; about 9.6% were seen once. The source of this sequence is a human donor who donated a stem cell graft to a child with SCID. Here the sequenced sample was PBMCs from the stem cell graft donor, taken from the stem cell graft.

CDR3 sequence: CASSLDPMAGATEAFF. CDR3 bases: TGTGCCAGCAGCTTAGATCCCATGGCAGGGGCCACTGAAGCTTTCTTT. J is TRBJ1-1 and V is TRBV7-8, with a weak D call TRBD1 (6 bases). The germline V gene encodes CDR1 SGHVS and CDR2 FQNEAQ. Trimming pared 1 base from V and 4 bases from J, leaving 16 bases between. This CDR3 contains 16 residues. Using reference TRBV7-8 and TRBJ1-1 for the parts outside the CDR3, the full variable domain is GAGVSQSPRYKVAKRGQDVALRCDPISGHVSLFWYQQALGQGPEFLTYFQNEAQLDKSGLPSDRFFAERPEGSVSTLKIQRTQQEDSAVYLCASSLDPMAGATEAFFGQGTRLTVV.